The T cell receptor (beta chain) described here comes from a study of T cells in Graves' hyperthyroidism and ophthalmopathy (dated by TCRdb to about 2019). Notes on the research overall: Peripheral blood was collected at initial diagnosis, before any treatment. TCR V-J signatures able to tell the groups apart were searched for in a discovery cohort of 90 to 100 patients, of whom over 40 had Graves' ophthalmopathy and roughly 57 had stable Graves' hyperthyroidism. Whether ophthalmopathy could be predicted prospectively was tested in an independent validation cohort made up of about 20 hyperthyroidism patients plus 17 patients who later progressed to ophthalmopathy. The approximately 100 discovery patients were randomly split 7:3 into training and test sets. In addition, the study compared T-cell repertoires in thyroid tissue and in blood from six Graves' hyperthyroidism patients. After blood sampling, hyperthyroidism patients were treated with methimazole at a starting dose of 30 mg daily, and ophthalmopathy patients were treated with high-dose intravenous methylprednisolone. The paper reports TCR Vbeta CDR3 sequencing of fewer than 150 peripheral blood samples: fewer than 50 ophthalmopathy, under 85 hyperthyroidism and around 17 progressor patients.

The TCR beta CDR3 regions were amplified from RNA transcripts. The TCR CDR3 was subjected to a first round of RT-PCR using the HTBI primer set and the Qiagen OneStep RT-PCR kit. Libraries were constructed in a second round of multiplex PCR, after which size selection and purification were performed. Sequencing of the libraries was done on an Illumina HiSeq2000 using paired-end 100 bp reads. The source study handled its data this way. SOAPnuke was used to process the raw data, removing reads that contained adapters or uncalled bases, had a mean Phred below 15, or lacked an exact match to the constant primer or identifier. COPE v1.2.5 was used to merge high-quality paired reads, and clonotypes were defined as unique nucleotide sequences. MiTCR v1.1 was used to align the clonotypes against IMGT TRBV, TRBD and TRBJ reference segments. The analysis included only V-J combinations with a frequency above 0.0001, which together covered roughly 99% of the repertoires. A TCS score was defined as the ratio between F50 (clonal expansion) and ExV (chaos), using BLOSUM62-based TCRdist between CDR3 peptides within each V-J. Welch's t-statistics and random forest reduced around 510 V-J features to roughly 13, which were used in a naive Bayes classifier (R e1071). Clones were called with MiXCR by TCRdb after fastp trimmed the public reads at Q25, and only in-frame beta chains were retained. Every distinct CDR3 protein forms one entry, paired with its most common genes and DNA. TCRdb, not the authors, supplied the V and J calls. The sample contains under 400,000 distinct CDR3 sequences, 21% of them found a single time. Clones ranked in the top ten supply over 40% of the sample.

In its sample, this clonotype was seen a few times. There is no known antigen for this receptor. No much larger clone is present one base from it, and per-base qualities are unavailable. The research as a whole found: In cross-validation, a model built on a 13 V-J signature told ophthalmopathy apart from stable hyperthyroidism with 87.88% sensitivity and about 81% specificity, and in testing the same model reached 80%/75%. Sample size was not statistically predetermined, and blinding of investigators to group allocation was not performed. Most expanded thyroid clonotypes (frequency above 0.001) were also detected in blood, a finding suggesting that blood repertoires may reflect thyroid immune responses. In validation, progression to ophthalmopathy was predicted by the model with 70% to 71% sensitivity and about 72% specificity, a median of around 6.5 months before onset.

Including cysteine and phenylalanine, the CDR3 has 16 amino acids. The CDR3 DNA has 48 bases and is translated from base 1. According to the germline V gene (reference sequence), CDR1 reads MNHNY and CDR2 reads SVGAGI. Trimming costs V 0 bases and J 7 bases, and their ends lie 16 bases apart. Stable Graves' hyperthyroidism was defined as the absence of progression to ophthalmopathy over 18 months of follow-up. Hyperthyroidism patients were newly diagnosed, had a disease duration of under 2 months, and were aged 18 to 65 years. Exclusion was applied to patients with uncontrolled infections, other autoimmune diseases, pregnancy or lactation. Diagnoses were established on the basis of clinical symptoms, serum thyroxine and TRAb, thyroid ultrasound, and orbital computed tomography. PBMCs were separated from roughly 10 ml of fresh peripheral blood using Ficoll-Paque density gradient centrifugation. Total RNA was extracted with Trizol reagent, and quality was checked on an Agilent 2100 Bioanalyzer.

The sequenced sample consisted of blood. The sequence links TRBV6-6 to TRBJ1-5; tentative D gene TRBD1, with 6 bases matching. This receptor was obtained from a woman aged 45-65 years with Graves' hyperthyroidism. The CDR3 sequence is CASSYSTGLVPQPQHF. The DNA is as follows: TGTGCCAGCAGTTACTCGACAGGACTAGTCCCACAGCCCCAGCATTTT.